This T cell receptor beta chain was sequenced in a study of T-cell memory formation after mild COVID-19. This clonotype was counted a few times. TCRdb re-called the 5' RACE reads through MiXCR, storing one row per CDR3 protein. The table has about 340,000 distinct CDR3 sequences, 20% to 25% seen once. V trimming: 2 bases; J trimming: 2 bases; junction bases outside the gene matches: 2. The CDR3 is made up of 14 amino acids. Per the germline V gene, CDR1 is ENHRY and CDR2 is SYGVKD. The TCR comes from an adult woman who had mild COVID-19 (a few samples of this study predate the infection). Cell type and time point are not known. The sequenced material came from PBMCs or a T cell subset sorted from them (not recorded which). This sequence joins TRBV10-3 and TRBJ1-1; 7 bases align to TRBD1. The CDR3 spells CAISEDRANTEAFF. For the CDR3, the DNA is TGTGCCATCAGTGAGGACAGGGCCAACACTGAAGCTTTCTTT.